This paragraph reports one T cell receptor (beta chain). Its antigen is unknown. This CDR3 contains 16 residues. V was clipped by 3 bases and J by 4 bases; unmatched bases: 8. Germline CDR1 SGHDN, CDR2 FVKESK. Original processing notes: Junction-only immunoSEQ sequences carried no quality scores, so filtering differed. Assay used: immunoSEQ multiplex PCR; TCRdb lists only in-frame clones, some missing. V and J calls and clone size are given by that table; D and trimming were obtained from the DNA. The table shows some 900,000 clones, with roughly 72% occurring only once. This sample was taken from a study of shared clonotypes between healthy human individuals. Regarding the study as a whole: A handful of donors had about 5% of their naive CD4 clonotypes in common.

Material for sequencing was memory CD4+ T cells sorted from blood. As for subset: CD45RA-negative fraction. The J gene is TRBJ2-1, the V gene TRBV14, with TRBD2 matching 8 bases. The TCR sequence derives from a man between 18 and 35 years old in good health. The CDR3 loop is CASSQRERGIYNEQFF. DNA for the CDR3: TGTGCCAGCAGCCAGAGAGAGCGGGGGATATACAATGAGCAGTTCTTC.